These T cell receptor beta chains were read from a single sample in a study of blood T cell repertoires in COVID-19. Here immunoSEQ multiplex PCR was the method, and the copy in TCRdb shows in-frame clones only, minus some. The sample holds more than 45,000 clones, approximately 82% seen once. Sequencing was performed on peripheral blood. These receptors originate from a human donor in a cohort sampled during active COVID-19. The CDR3 runs from the conserved cysteine through the conserved F or W. The D gene is left open where the match is weak. The listing skips clone size in some rows; elsewhere it reads once, few, many or a size class.

clone_size,j_call,v_call,d_call,cdr3_nt,cdr3_aa
-,TRBJ2-3,TRBV7-9,TRBD2,TGTGCCAGCAGCCTAAGCGGGAGCGGGACAGATACGCAGTATTTT,CASSLSGSGTDTQYF
-,TRBJ2-1,TRBV11-2,TRBD1,TGTGCCAGCAGCCCGGGACAGACCCAGTTCTTC,CASSPGQTQFF
-,TRBJ2-1,TRBV4-1,TRBD2,TGCGCCAGCAGCCAAGATCTATCCAGCGGGGGGCACAATGAGCAGTTCTTC,CASSQDLSSGGHNEQFF
-,TRBJ1-2,TRBV6-2/TRBV6-3,-,TGTGCCAGCAGTTACTCGGAACAGCTCTATGGCTACACCTTC,CASSYSEQLYGYTF
-,TRBJ2-2,TRBV3-1/TRBV3-2,-,TGTGCCAGCAGCCAATTTTCGCTAGCTACCGGGGAGCTGTTTTTT,CASSQFSLATGELFF
-,TRBJ1-2,TRBV4-3,TRBD1,TGCGCCAGCAGCCAAGATCCGGGACAGGGCCCCTATGGCTACACCTTC,CASSQDPGQGPYGYTF
once,TRBJ1-1,TRBV27,TRBD1,TGTGCCAGCAGGGGACAGGGGGCAAGCGACACTGAAGCTTTCTTT,CASRGQGASDTEAFF
-,TRBJ1-6,TRBV9,-,TGTGCCAGCAGCGTAGAGCGGGATTCACCCCTCCACTTT,CASSVERDSPLHF
-,TRBJ1-1,TRBV14,-,TGTGCCAGCAGCCAAGATAGACCGAGTGAGGGTTTCTTT,CASSQDRPSEGFF
many,TRBJ1-5,TRBV6-1,-,TGTGCCAGCAGTGAATACGGTACCTTCAATCAGCCCCAGCATTTT,CASSEYGTFNQPQHF
-,TRBJ1-1,TRBV9,TRBD1,TGTGCCAGCAGCCCCAGACAGGGGGTAGGGACTGAAGCTTTCTTT,CASSPRQGVGTEAFF
many,TRBJ2-1,TRBV10-3,TRBD1,TGTGCCATCAGTCGTCCCGGGACAGGGTTACATGAGCAGTTCTTC,CAISRPGTGLHEQFF
once,TRBJ2-6,TRBV7-2,TRBD1,TGTGCCAGCAGCCCCAGGGGGCGGGCTGGGGCCAACGTCCTGACTTTC,CASSPRGRAGANVLTF
-,TRBJ1-5,TRBV2,-,TGTGCCAGGGGGGGGCTTCCACGGAATCAGCCCCAGCATTTT,CARGGLPRNQPQHF
-,TRBJ1-3,TRBV7-9,TRBD1,TGTGCCAGCAGCTCGGGACAGGGAACTGGGGTTGGAAACACCATATATTTT,CASSSGQGTGVGNTIYF
few,TRBJ2-1,TRBV19,TRBD1,TGTGCCAGTACCCAAAGAGGGACAGGGGTCAACAATGAGCAGTTCTTC,CASTQRGTGVNNEQFF
-,TRBJ2-5,TRBV12-3/TRBV12-4,TRBD2,TGTGCCAGCAGGACTAGCGGGCAAGAGACCCAGTACTTC,CASRTSGQETQYF
-,TRBJ2-3,TRBV9,-,TGTGCCAGCAGTGAGATTGATACGCAGTATTTT,CASSEIDTQYF
-,TRBJ2-1,TRBV6-2/TRBV6-3,-,TGTGCCAGCAGTTACTCCAGACAGATGGAACAGTTCTTC,CASSYSRQMEQFF
-,TRBJ2-3,TRBV6-5,-,TGTGCCAGCAGTTACTCAGGGCGGGTAACAGATACGCAGTATTTT,CASSYSGRVTDTQYF
-,TRBJ1-5,TRBV4-1,TRBD1,TGCGCCAGCAGCTCCCTAAGGGGGACAGGGAATAATCAGCCCCAGCATTTT,CASSSLRGTGNNQPQHF
-,TRBJ2-1,TRBV9,-,TGTGCCAGCAGCGTAGCTACCGTCCTGAGCTCCTACAATGAGCAGTTCTTC,CASSVATVLSSYNEQFF
-,TRBJ2-7,TRBV4-1,-,TGCGCCAGCAGCCAAGATTCTTCGGGGGTCGCCTACGAGCAGTACTTC,CASSQDSSGVAYEQYF
-,TRBJ1-1,TRBV2,TRBD1,TGTGCCAGCAGTGAAAGCCGGACAGGAAACACTGAAGCTTTCTTT,CASSESRTGNTEAFF
-,TRBJ1-6,TRBV7-8,-,TGTGCCAGCAGCTTATTTGTCGATTCACCCCTCCACTTT,CASSLFVDSPLHF
-,TRBJ2-5,TRBV29-1,TRBD1,TGCAGCGTTGGGGACAGGGTACAAGAGACCCAGTACTTC,CSVGDRVQETQYF
-,TRBJ2-5,TRBV6-5,-,TGTGCCAGCAGTTACAGGGCCTCGGGGGAGACCCAGTACTTC,CASSYRASGETQYF
-,TRBJ2-5,TRBV3-1/TRBV3-2,-,TGTGCCAGCAGCCAAGATGACGGGGGAGAGACCCAGTACTTC,CASSQDDGGETQYF
-,TRBJ2-2,TRBV6-2/TRBV6-3,TRBD2,TGTGCCAGCAGTTACTTCCTAGCGGGGGGGCGTAGCACCGGGGAGCTGTTTTTT,CASSYFLAGGRSTGELFF
-,TRBJ1-6,TRBV7-9,TRBD1,TGTGCCAGCGCCGGGACAGGGGAAGTCGGAAGTCCCCTCCACTTT,CASAGTGEVGSPLHF
few,TRBJ2-7,TRBV9,TRBD1,TGTGCCAGCAGCGTAGGGGGACAGGCCTTTAAGGAGCAGTACTTC,CASSVGGQAFKEQYF
-,TRBJ2-5,TRBV30,-,TGTGCCTGGAGTTCACCCCTTTCCACTGAAGAGACCCAGTACTTC,CAWSSPLSTEETQYF
-,TRBJ2-3,TRBV7-2,TRBD2,TGTGCCAGCAGCCCGGGACTAGCGGGGGGGCGATTAGGTACGCAGTATTTT,CASSPGLAGGRLGTQYF
once,TRBJ2-2,TRBV3-1/TRBV3-2,-,TGTGCCAGCAGCCAAGGGCGGGGAAGGACCGGGGAGCTGTTTTTT,CASSQGRGRTGELFF
-,TRBJ2-7,TRBV19,-,TGTGCCAGTAGGCCCCAGGGTCCAGGATCCTACGAGCAGTACTTC,CASRPQGPGSYEQYF
-,TRBJ1-1,TRBV5-4,-,TGTGCCAGCAGCTTGGGTGGGACACCTCTGAAATACACTGAAGCTTTCTTT,CASSLGGTPLKYTEAFF
-,TRBJ2-3,TRBV15,-,TGTGCCACCAGCATAAGCCGATATCCCACAGATACGCAGTATTTT,CATSISRYPTDTQYF
-,TRBJ2-3,TRBV4-1,-,TGCGCCAGCAGCCAAGGGGGGTGGCGGGATAGCACAGATACGCAGTATTTT,CASSQGGWRDSTDTQYF
-,TRBJ2-1,TRBV7-8,-,TGTGCCAGCAGCGTAGGACTGGATGAGCAGTTCTTC,CASSVGLDEQFF
-,TRBJ2-1,TRBV29-1,-,TGCAGCGCTCCCCAGGGCGGGGGCGCCAACAATGAGCAGTTCTTC,CSAPQGGGANNEQFF
-,TRBJ2-1,TRBV29-1,TRBD2,TGCAGCGTTGAGTACCCGGGGGAGGGCCAGAGCTCCTACAATGAGCAGTTCTTC,CSVEYPGEGQSSYNEQFF
-,TRBJ1-1,TRBV10-3,-,TGTGCCATCACCCGGGGGGCCCTGAACACTGAAGCTTTCTTT,CAITRGALNTEAFF
-,TRBJ2-7,TRBV21-1,-,TGTGCCAGCACCCACACATACGAGCAGTACTTC,CASTHTYEQYF
-,TRBJ2-7,TRBV18,-,TGTGCCAGCTCACCACCACCAGGGTACTCCGAGCAGTACTTC,CASSPPPGYSEQYF
-,TRBJ1-4,TRBV11-2,TRBD1,TGTGCCAGCAGCTTAGCAGGGGGCGGTGAAAAACTGTTTTTT,CASSLAGGGEKLFF
-,TRBJ2-5,TRBV9,-,TGTGCCAGCAGCGTAGACCCCAGCCAAGAGACCCAGTACTTC,CASSVDPSQETQYF
-,TRBJ2-7,TRBV5-1,-,TGCGCCAGCAGCTACCAGTTGGGCTTTGCCGAGCAGTACTTC,CASSYQLGFAEQYF